This T cell receptor (beta chain) was captured by sequencing in a study of control samples from healthy donors and cancer patients. Assay: immunoSEQ multiplex PCR; the TCRdb copy retains only in-frame clones and omits some. The data show 45,000 to 60,000 clones, less than 95% seen once. J lost 12 bases, V lost 0 bases, and 1 base had no gene match. The CDR3 has 12 amino acids. The chain combines TRBV12-3 or TRBV12-4 with TRBJ2-1; TRBD1 agrees at 8 bases. This receptor was identified in a man younger than 40 in good health. The source material was blood. In DNA, the CDR3 is TGTGCCAGCAGTTTAGCCGGACAGGGGCAGTTCTTC. It specifies CASSLAGQGQFF.